A single sample gave rise to the 25 T cell receptor beta chains below, sequenced in a study of shared clonotypes between healthy human individuals. The protocol was immunoSEQ multiplex PCR, while the TCRdb copy is restricted to in-frame clones and leaves out a portion. Of 2 million to 2.5 million clones detected, roughly 93% appear once; the ten largest clones hold approximately 0.35%. The material sequenced was naive CD4+ T cells from PBMCs. Subset indicated: CD45RA+ positively selected. These receptors all come from a man aged 18 to 29 in good health. Some clones in this sample may be carry-over from other donors' samples.

In regard to this clone: This CDR3 is also generated by other DNA sequences in the sample. This sequence joins TRBV7-9 and TRBJ2-7; D is uncertain. Trimming took 2 bases from V and 2 from J, leaving 4 bases between them. Germline values: CDR1 SEHNR, CDR2 FQNEAQ (reference sequence). The CDR3 totals 12 residues. The CDR3 loop is CASSLRTYEQYF. The DNA for the CDR3 is TGTGCCAGCAGCTTACGGACCTACGAGCAGTACTTC.

The V gene is TRBV19, the J gene TRBJ1-1; possibly TRBD1 for D (5 bases). This CDR3 has 17 residues. CDR1 is LNHDA and CDR2 is SQIVND in the germline V gene (reference sequence). V lost 4 bases, J lost 1 base, and 19 bases lay in between. The CDR3 sequence: CASSTVLQEGKNTEAFF. The CDR3 DNA reads TGTGCCAGTAGTACCGTCTTACAGGAAGGGAAGAACACTGAAGCTTTCTTT.

The chain is built from TRBV5-6 and TRBJ1-5; D is unresolved. V was cut by 1 base and J by 6 bases, with 8 bases left in between. The CDR3 is 13 residues long. Per germline, CDR1 SGHDT and CDR2 YYEEEE. Written as DNA, the CDR3 is TGTGCCAGCAGCTTGAGGGTTAGTCAGCCCCAGCATTTT. It codes for CASSLRVSQPQHF.

The chain employs TRBV29-1 and TRBJ2-3; D is undetermined. This CDR3 region has 12 residues. The germline CDR1 and CDR2 sequences are SQVTM and ANQGSEA. V lost 3 bases to trimming and J lost 4 bases, with 8 bases between them. CDR3 in amino acids: CSVDQLPDTQYF. The CDR3 region has the DNA TGCAGCGTTGATCAGCTCCCAGATACGCAGTATTTT.

This chain connects TRBV2 to TRBJ1-2, with D maybe TRBD1 (6 bases). Germline V gives CDR1 SNHLY, CDR2 FYNNEI. V was shortened by 0 bases and J by 5 bases, with 16 bases between the two germline ends. CDR3 length: 16 residues. The CDR3 loop reads CASSEALGRGRYGYTF. CDR3 DNA sequence: TGTGCCAGCAGTGAAGCGCTTGGCAGGGGAAGGTATGGCTACACCTTC. Filled out from reference TRBV2 and TRBJ1-2, the complete variable domain reads EPEVTQTPSHQVTQMGQEVILRCVPISNHLYFYWYRQILGQKVEFLVSFYNNEISEKSEIFDDQFSVERPDGSNFTLKIRSTKLEDSAMYFCASSEALGRGRYGYTFGSGTRLTVV.

This clone has a single count. The V and J genes are TRBV28 and TRBJ2-7; TRBD2 is a possible D gene (5 bases). The V and J ends lost 6 bases and 1 base respectively, with 13 bases between them. Per germline, CDR1 MDHEN and CDR2 SYDVKM. This CDR3 comprises 14 residues. The CDR3 is CASRIGSGSYEQYF. The CDR3 DNA reads as TGTGCCAGCAGGATAGGGAGCGGATCCTACGAGCAGTACTTC.

Remarks on this clone: The sample contains more than one DNA sequence encoding this CDR3. This sequence joins TRBV7-2 and TRBJ2-3; D call uncertain. Germline V CDR1 and CDR2: SGHTA, FQGNSA. Deletions cut 0 bases from V and 6 bases from J, with 7 bases between. The CDR3 runs 13 residues. The CDR3 loop is CASSLARSDTQYF. CDR3 DNA: TGTGCCAGCAGCTTAGCGCGAAGTGATACGCAGTATTTT.

The rearrangement joins TRBV7-9 to TRBJ1-2; possibly TRBD1 for D (6 bases). The germline V and J ends were trimmed by 5 bases and 4 bases, with 11 bases remaining between them. The CDR3 loop spans 13 amino acids. CDR1 is SEHNR and CDR2 is FQNEAQ in the germline V gene (reference sequence). The CDR3 DNA reads as TGTGCCAGCAGCCCCGGGACACCCTATGGCTACACCTTC. Its translation is CASSPGTPYGYTF.

V is TRBV7-2 and J is TRBJ2-7; tentative D call: TRBD2 (5 bases). The CDR3 contains 13 residues. Germline assignment: CDR1 SGHTA and CDR2 FQGNSA. Trimming shortened V by 5 bases and J by 0 bases, and 8 bases separated the two germline ends. As DNA, the CDR3 is TGTGCCAGCAGCCGAGCGGTCTCCTACGAGCAGTACTTC. It translates to CASSRAVSYEQYF.

The chain employs TRBV6-6 and TRBJ2-7; tentatively, D is TRBD2 (5 bases). Trimming stripped 6 bases from V and 0 bases from J, with 18 bases between. Germline V lookup: CDR1 MNHNY, CDR2 SVGAGI (reference sequence). The CDR3 totals 16 residues. In DNA form, the CDR3 reads TGTGCCAGCAGCCTCAGCGCGGGTAGAGGCTCCTACGAGCAGTACTTC. Its translation is CASSLSAGRGSYEQYF.

This chain links TRBV2 with TRBJ2-7; TRBD2 matches 9 bases. The V segment lost 6 bases and the J segment 7 bases; nucleotides outside the gene matches: 4. The CDR3 has 12 amino acids. From germline, CDR1 is SNHLY and CDR2 FYNNEI. Written as DNA, the CDR3 is TGTGCCAGCAGGATCCTAGCGGGGGAGCAGTACTTC. Translation: CASRILAGEQYF.

The J gene is TRBJ2-7, the V gene TRBV28; 9 bases fit TRBD2. Germline-derived CDR1 and CDR2 are MDHEN and SYDVKM. Unmatched junction bases numbered 11, after V lost 8 bases and J lost 6 bases. This CDR3 contains 14 residues. The CDR3 DNA reads TGTGCCAGCGGATCCGGGACTAGCCTCGGCGAGCAGTACTTC. This translates into CASGSGTSLGEQYF.

V is TRBV4-1 and J is TRBJ1-3; D possibly corresponds to TRBD1 (5 bases). The CDR3 length is 16 residues. Trimming stripped 0 bases from V and 2 bases from J, with 11 bases between. CDR1 is MGHRA and CDR2 is YSYEKL in the germline V gene. CDR3: CASSQDTAGPGNTIYF. CDR3 nucleotides: TGCGCCAGCAGCCAAGACACGGCAGGGCCTGGAAACACCATATATTTT.

The gene calls are TRBV6-1 and TRBJ1-5, with D tentatively TRBD1 (6 bases). Germline values: CDR1 MNHNS, CDR2 SASEGT. V was trimmed by 1 base and J by 6 bases, leaving 25 bases between them. This CDR3 has 19 residues. For the CDR3, the DNA is TGTGCCAGCAGTGAAGGCAGCAGGGGCTCCTCTGGGTCGTCTCAGCCCCAGCATTTT. Residues: CASSEGSRGSSGSSQPQHF.

This clone has only one observation. This chain links TRBV11-2 with TRBJ2-1, with 9 nucleotides matching TRBD2. V was pared by 2 bases and J by 10 bases, with 12 bases of the junction left unmatched. Germline values: CDR1 SGHAT, CDR2 FQNNGV. The CDR3 covers 16 residues. Written as DNA, the CDR3 is TGTGCCAGCAGCTTAAGGATGGGTAGCGGGAGAGGGGAGCAGTTCTTC. It is translated as CASSLRMGSGRGEQFF.

CDR3 loop: CSVEVGRFDVYSYEQYF. CDR3 sequence (DNA): TGCAGCGTTGAGGTCGGGAGATTCGACGTATACTCCTACGAGCAGTACTTC. V and J are TRBV29-1 and TRBJ2-7; the D gene is possibly TRBD2 (6 bases). Germline V gives CDR1 SQVTM, CDR2 ANQGSEA. The CDR3 is made up of 17 amino acids. Between the trimmed V and J ends, which lost 3 bases and 0 bases, there was a span of 21 bases.

This chain joins TRBV29-1 and TRBJ2-3; D not certain. Trimming took off 4 bases at V and 2 bases at J, with 10 bases between the two ends. The germline CDR1 and CDR2 sequences are SQVTM and ANQGSEA. The CDR3 extends over 13 amino acids. The CDR3 DNA sequence: TGCAGCGTTGGGAGACGGTTCACAGATACGCAGTATTTT. Translating gives CSVGRRFTDTQYF.

The CDR3 nucleotides are TGTGCCAGCAGTCGTCTAGCGGGAGGCACAGATACGCAGTATTTT. Translated: CASSRLAGGTDTQYF. The J gene is TRBJ2-3, the V gene TRBV4-2; 10 bases fit TRBD2. This CDR3 is 15 amino acids long. V lost 6 bases, J lost 1 base, and 4 bases stayed unmatched. CDR1 LGHNA and CDR2 YNFKEQ come from the germline V gene.

V and J are TRBV2 and TRBJ2-4; D call uncertain. The length of the CDR3 is 15 residues. Per germline, CDR1 SNHLY and CDR2 FYNNEI. The ends were cut back, 3 bases at V and 8 bases at J, with 17 bases in the middle. CDR3 bases: TGTGCCAGCAGTGAGAGACCCGGCTGGGGTGACATTCAGTACTTC. Translating gives CASSERPGWGDIQYF. The variable domain in full, with the rest retrieved from reference TRBV2 and TRBJ2-4, is EPEVTQTPSHQVTQMGQEVILRCVPISNHLYFYWYRQILGQKVEFLVSFYNNEISEKSEIFDDQFSVERPDGSNFTLKIRSTKLEDSAMYFCASSERPGWGDIQYFGAGTRLSVL.

The table lists this clone with a count of one. Other DNA sequences in this sample translate to the same CDR3. The chain combines TRBV5-5 with TRBJ2-5; D not certain. V was pared by 0 bases and J by 2 bases, with 5 bases between. This CDR3 comprises 13 residues. Germline lookup yields CDR1 SGHKS and CDR2 YYEKEE (reference sequence). The CDR3: CASSLVSQETQYF. The CDR3 DNA reads as TGTGCCAGCAGCTTGGTCTCACAAGAGACCCAGTACTTC.

The chain combines TRBV2 with TRBJ2-5, with a weak D call TRBD1 (5 bases). Trimming took 11 bases from V and 0 from J, leaving 10 bases between them. This CDR3 region has 12 residues. The germline CDR1 and CDR2 sequences are SNHLY and FYNNEI. The CDR3 DNA is TGTGCCGGGAAGACAGACCAAGAGACCCAGTACTTC. It codes for CAGKTDQETQYF.

The V call is TRBV7-2, the J call TRBJ2-1; D is uncertain. The CDR3 is 14 amino acids. Germline values: CDR1 SGHTA, CDR2 FQGNSA. V was clipped by 2 bases and J by 8 bases, with 13 bases between them. In DNA form, the CDR3 reads TGTGCCAGCAGCTTAAGGGCAGTCAGCCATGAGCAGTTCTTC. It translates to CASSLRAVSHEQFF. Based on the CDR3 plus reference TRBV7-2 and TRBJ2-1, the full variable domain is GAGVSQSPSNKVTEKGKDVELRCDPISGHTALYWYRQSLGQGLEFLIYFQGNSAPDKSGLPSDRFSAERTGGSVSTLTIQRTQQEDSAVYLCASSLRAVSHEQFFGPGTRLTVL.

This chain uses TRBV19 with TRBJ2-5; D perhaps matches TRBD1 (5 bases). Trimming cost V 7 bases and J 1 base, with 25 bases left between them. Germline V lookup: CDR1 LNHDA, CDR2 SQIVND (reference sequence). The CDR3 is 18 residues long. CDR3 nucleotide sequence: TGTGCCAGTACCTCTACCCGCGACGGTCAGGGCGCCCAAGAGACCCAGTACTTC. This gives the protein CASTSTRDGQGAQETQYF.

Worth noting for this clone: The identical CDR3 is also encoded by other nucleotide sequences in the sample. This CDR3 is CASSVEAGRYGYTF. The CDR3 DNA sequence: TGTGCCAGCAGCGTAGAGGCGGGGCGCTATGGCTACACCTTC. The chain joins TRBV9 to TRBJ1-2, with D possibly TRBD1 on 5 matching bases. Germline CDR1 SGDLS, CDR2 YYNGEE. The CDR3 loop spans 14 amino acids. V gave up 0 bases and J gave up 4 bases, with 10 bases separating them.

The chain couples TRBV7-9 to TRBJ2-1; 15 positions agree with TRBD2. Germline values: CDR1 SEHNR, CDR2 FQNEAQ (reference sequence). This CDR3 comprises 16 residues. Germline trimming cut 5 bases from V and 7 bases from J; bases unmatched to any gene: 6. The CDR3 region has the DNA TGTGCCAGCAGCCCGGGACTAGCGGGAGGTAGGAATGAGCAGTTCTTC. This sequence encodes CASSPGLAGGRNEQFF.